Following are 15 T cell receptor beta chains from one sample sequenced in a study of blood T cell repertoires in COVID-19. Method: immunoSEQ multiplex PCR; TCRdb's copy keeps in-frame clones and lacks some. This sample has roughly 270,000 clones, with 88% found just once. Specimen: peripheral blood. The source is a man between 18 and 35 years old with active or convalescent COVID-19.

The J gene is TRBJ2-3, the V gene TRBV13; D is uncertain. This CDR3 has 12 amino acids. Germline-derived CDR1 and CDR2 are PRHDT and FYEKMQ (reference sequence). Between the trimmed V and J ends, which lost 4 bases and 10 bases, there was a span of 12 bases. CDR3 nucleotides: TGTGCCAGCAGCTCCCCCCCCGAGGCGCAGTATTTT. It specifies CASSSPPEAQYF.

V gene TRBV10-3 combines with J gene TRBJ2-1; 12 bases agree with TRBD2. Germline values: CDR1 ENHRY, CDR2 SYGVKD. The trim removed 0 bases at V and 4 bases at J, leaving 4 bases unmatched. The CDR3 is made up of 17 amino acids. CDR3 sequence: CAISESLAGGPYNEQFF. CDR3 nucleotides: TGTGCCATCAGTGAGTCGCTAGCGGGGGGGCCGTACAATGAGCAGTTCTTC.

V usage is TRBV19 and J usage is TRBJ1-2, with D possibly matching TRBD1 (6 bases). Trimming took off 11 bases at V and 1 base at J, with 14 bases between the two ends. Germline V CDR1 and CDR2: LNHDA, SQIVND (reference sequence). This CDR3 is 13 amino acids long. CDR3 residues: CAGRRQVNYGYTF. DNA of the CDR3: TGTGCCGGCCGTCGACAGGTTAACTATGGCTACACCTTC.

CDR3 sequence (DNA): TGTGCCAGCAGCCAAGGTGGGCCCCCCAATCAGCCCCAGCATTTT. Amino acids: CASSQGGPPNQPQHF. The V gene is TRBV3-1 (or the pseudogene TRBV3-2), the J gene TRBJ1-5, with D unresolved. Trimming removed 1 base from V and 3 bases from J, with 10 bases in between. This CDR3 is built from 15 residues. CDR1 LGHDT and CDR2 YNNKEL come from the germline V gene (reference sequence).

This chain connects TRBV29-1 to TRBJ1-1; 10 bases match TRBD1. From germline, CDR1 is SQVTM and CDR2 ANQGSEA. V was clipped by 4 bases and J by 4 bases; unmatched bases: 3. The CDR3 length is 13 residues. CDR3 region: CSVGDRGSTEAFF. The CDR3 DNA reads as TGCAGCGTTGGGGACAGGGGATCCACTGAAGCTTTCTTT.

This chain connects TRBV9 to TRBJ2-5, with D tentatively TRBD1 (6 bases). The CDR3 extends over 14 amino acids. Trimming cost V 3 bases and J 2 bases, with 11 bases left between them. Germline V lookup: CDR1 SGDLS, CDR2 YYNGEE. CDR3 DNA sequence: TGTGCCAGCAGCGATCGGACAGATCAAGAGACCCAGTACTTC. Protein sequence: CASSDRTDQETQYF. Complete variable domain (other parts from reference TRBV9 and TRBJ2-5): DSGVTQTPKHLITATGQRVTLRCSPRSGDLSVYWYQQSLDQGLQFLIQYYNGEERAKGNILERFSAQQFPDLHSELNLSSLELGDSALYFCASSDRTDQETQYFGPGTRLLVL.

The V and J genes are TRBV3-1 (or the pseudogene TRBV3-2) and TRBJ2-5; no firm D call. The germline V gene has CDR1 LGHDT and CDR2 YNNKEL (reference sequence). Trimming removed 0 bases at V and 5 bases at J, with 10 bases between. The length of the CDR3 is 14 residues. The CDR3 DNA sequence: TGTGCCAGCAGCCAAGACAGCGAGTGGGAGACCCAGTACTTC. It translates to CASSQDSEWETQYF.

The J gene is TRBJ2-7, the V gene TRBV5-1; TRBD1 matches at 7 bases. With V trimmed by 1 base and J by 2 bases, 6 bases remained unmatched. The CDR3 totals 15 residues. Germline V lookup: CDR1 SGHRS, CDR2 YFSETQ. This CDR3 reads CASSLTGDRTYEQYF. The CDR3, as DNA: TGCGCCAGCAGCTTGACAGGGGATCGGACCTACGAGCAGTACTTC.

The chain couples TRBV5-5 to TRBJ1-1, with TRBD1 identical over 11 bases. Germline-derived CDR1 and CDR2 are SGHKS and YYEKEE (reference sequence). The V segment lost 4 bases and the J segment 6 bases; nucleotides outside the gene matches: 17. The CDR3 sequence is 18 residues long. The CDR3 DNA is TGTGCCAGCAGCCAGCTGGACAGGGGGCGCTCATTTAACGCTGAAGCTTTCTTT. It specifies CASSQLDRGRSFNAEAFF.

This chain connects TRBV7-2 to TRBJ1-6; weak D call: TRBD1 (5 bases). CDR3 length: 16 amino acids. V gave up 7 bases and J gave up 5 bases, with 18 bases separating them. In germline, CDR1 is SGHTA, CDR2 FQGNSA. The CDR3 DNA follows: TGTGCCAGCAACGGGGGTAGGTTCCTGGATAATTCACCCCTCCACTTT. It yields the protein CASNGGRFLDNSPLHF.

The rearrangement uses TRBV3-1 (or the pseudogene TRBV3-2) and TRBJ1-3; D might be TRBD1 (6 bases). CDR1 and CDR2 (germline): LGHDT, YNNKEL (reference sequence). Deletions cut 1 base from V and 4 bases from J, with 8 bases between. This CDR3 has 14 residues. The CDR3, as DNA: TGTGCCAGCAGCCAAGCAGGGGACGGAAACACCATATATTTT. Its translation: CASSQAGDGNTIYF.

V and J are TRBV5-1 and TRBJ1-5, with D perhaps matching TRBD1 (6 bases). The CDR3 has 14 residues. Germline CDR1 and CDR2: SGHRS and YFSETQ. V dropped 2 bases and J dropped 6 bases, with 12 bases sitting between them. The CDR3, as DNA: TGCGCCAGCAGCTTATGGGAGGGGGGTCAGCCCCAGCATTTT. It codes for CASSLWEGGQPQHF. Combining the CDR3 with reference TRBV5-1 and TRBJ1-5 gives the whole variable domain KAGVTQTPRYLIKTRGQQVTLSCSPISGHRSVSWYQQTPGQGLQFLFEYFSETQRNKGNFPGRFSGRQFSNSRSEMNVSTLELGDSALYLCASSLWEGGQPQHFGDGTRLSIL.

Written as DNA, the CDR3 is TGTGCCAGCAGTGAACAAGGTACAGGCGCTAATTCACCCCTCCACTTT. Its translation: CASSEQGTGANSPLHF. The chain is built from TRBV2 and TRBJ1-6; D may be TRBD1 (5 bases). The CDR3 has 16 amino acids. Per the germline V gene, CDR1 is SNHLY and CDR2 is FYNNEI. V was clipped by 2 bases and J by 6 bases, with 14 bases between them.

This chain joins TRBV20-1 and TRBJ2-7, with 12 bases lining up with TRBD1. The CDR3 has 19 amino acids. Germline values: CDR1 DFQATT, CDR2 SNEGSKA (reference sequence). Trimming cost V 3 bases and J 4 bases; bases outside gene matches: 19. CDR3 residues: CSASPTPGQGAPGLYEQYF. CDR3 nucleotide sequence: TGCAGTGCTAGTCCTACCCCGGGACAGGGGGCTCCGGGTCTATACGAGCAGTACTTC.

The rearrangement joins TRBV6-5 to TRBJ2-7; possible D gene TRBD1, 6 bases. Germline values: CDR1 MNHEY, CDR2 SVGAGI. Trimming took off 8 bases at V and 5 bases at J, with 16 bases between the two ends. The CDR3 sequence is 13 residues long. The CDR3 region is CASVGRGENEQYF. The CDR3 bases are TGTGCCAGCGTTGGCAGGGGAGAAAACGAGCAGTACTTC.